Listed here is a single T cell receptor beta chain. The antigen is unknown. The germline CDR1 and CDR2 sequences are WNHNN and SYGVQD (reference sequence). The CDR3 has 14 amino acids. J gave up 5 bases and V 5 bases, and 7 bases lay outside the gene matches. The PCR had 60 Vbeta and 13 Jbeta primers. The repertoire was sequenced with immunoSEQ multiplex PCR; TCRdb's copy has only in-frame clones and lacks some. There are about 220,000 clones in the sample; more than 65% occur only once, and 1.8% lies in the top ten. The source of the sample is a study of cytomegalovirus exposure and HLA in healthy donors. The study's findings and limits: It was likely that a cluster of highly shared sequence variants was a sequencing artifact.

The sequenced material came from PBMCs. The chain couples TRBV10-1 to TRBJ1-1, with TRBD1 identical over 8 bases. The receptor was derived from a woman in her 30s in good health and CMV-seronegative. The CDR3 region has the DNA TGCGCCAGCAGTCAGGACAGGGTGAGAACTGAAGCTTTCTTT. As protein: CASSQDRVRTEAFF.